This TCR beta chain was captured in a study of blood T cell repertoires in COVID-19 (TCRdb year 2020). About the investigation overall: Samples covering the acute and convalescent phases of COVID-19 were provided by collaborators in the United States, Italy and Spain. The material from the prospective study consisted of cDNA or gDNA derived from T cells, B-cell-depleted T cells, or PBMCs. Subjects who had been exposed to COVID-19, were actively infected with it, or had recovered from it provided the deeply sampled blood TCRbeta repertoires that made up the dataset. The repertoires were released in a freely available public database meant as a resource for research on the immune response to SARS-CoV-2. The samples were drawn from the first 160 participants of the ongoing ImmuneRACE study and from 1,200 or so subjects provided by 6 global collaborators. A de-identified subject ID, COVID-19 status, age in years and sex were almost always included in the sample metadata. Where HLA class I and class II types were available, the types were taken from metadata supplied by the sample provider, not from assay-based typing. What the research found in general, with its limitations: The quantity of clinical and demographic metadata differed by source and by participant and was supplied without curation.

TCRbeta CDR3 regions were amplified from genomic DNA by means of the immunoSEQ Assay, a bias-controlled multiplex PCR. On the authors' methods: Nucleated cell counts per sample were estimated from amplification of reference gene primers within the assay. Sequence reads were collapsed and filtered to measure the absolute abundance of every unique TCRbeta CDR3 rearrangement. For each sample, productive Simpson clonality was calculated as the square root of Simpson's diversity index over productive rearrangements. Sourced from immuneACCESS, this table was stored by TCRdb with only in-frame sequences that have V and J called. A share of the clones is absent; for the studies checked, an unresolved V gene accounts for under half, and the remainder has no known explanation. The DNA was the basis for D and trimming; V, J and clone size are from that table. The sample contains 55,000 to 85,000 clones, around 80% of them found a single time. Less than 30% of the sample is taken by the ten largest.

The CDR3 runs 14 amino acids, cysteine and phenylalanine included. Just CDR3 DNA is preserved here, 42 bases in frame from base 1. CDR1 and CDR2 are read off the germline V gene as MDHEN and SYDVKM. Between the V and J ends, shortened by 6 bases and 4 bases respectively, the junction contains 15 bases. In the case of this clone: What antigen it recognizes has not been identified. Base qualities were left out, and no much larger clone turns up one base away.

Collaborating institutions collected whole blood in K2EDTA tubes following their own protocols. Collaborator samples were shipped for TCRbeta analysis as frozen whole blood, isolated PBMCs, or DNA extracted from either sample type. This chain is built from TRBV28 and TRBJ1-2; no D gene call is confident. This TCR was sampled from a man in his sixties with active or convalescent COVID-19. Sample: peripheral blood. The CDR3 is CASSPSSVLYGYTF. The sequenced DNA: TGTGCCAGCAGCCCAAGCTCCGTGCTCTATGGCTACACCTTC.